This passage covers 24 T cell receptor beta chains from one sample sequenced in a study of regulatory T cells in long-lasting Graves disease (dated by TCRdb to about 2021). The sample's time point label is to be understood as: newly diagnosed GD, antithyroid drugs for less than 3 months. For both TCR sequencing and RNA sequencing, RNA was extracted from PBMCs in TRIzol. Receptor libraries were prepared by multiplex PCR. Reads for this sample came from an Illumina HiSeq 4000. CDR3 regions were amplified by Arm-PCR with iRepertoire HTBI primers to construct TCR beta libraries. TCRdb applied fastp at Q25 and MiXCR to the public reads, then kept only in-frame beta chains. Each CDR3 protein appears once, grouped with its most common genes and DNA. The sample table records roughly 400,000 distinct CDR3 sequences; over 15% of these occur just once. 20% to 25% of the sample rests with the top ten. The sample also formed part of further work on T cells in Graves' hyperthyroidism and ophthalmopathy.

The sequencing here drew on peripheral blood mononuclear cells (PBMCs), taken at new diagnosis, from a patient treated with antithyroid drugs. These receptor sequences come from a woman aged 18-29 years with Graves disease. Donor details come from another sample of the same person, matched by shared clones.

There are many counts of this clonotype. V and J are TRBV15 and TRBJ2-3, with D possibly TRBD1 on 5 matching bases. This CDR3 has 14 residues. Germline CDR1 LNHNV, CDR2 YYDKDF (reference sequence). The ends were cut back, 4 bases at V and 0 bases at J, with 8 bases in the middle. In DNA, the CDR3 is TGTGCCACCAGCAATACAGGAAGCACAGATACGCAGTATTTT. Protein sequence: CATSNTGSTDTQYF.

This clonotype has at least ten counts. CDR3 amino acids: CSVELAVQETQYF. CDR3 sequence (DNA): TGCAGCGTTGAGTTAGCGGTTCAAGAGACCCAGTACTTC. This rearrangement joins TRBV29-1 to TRBJ2-5; D perhaps matches TRBD2 (6 bases). The V end lost 3 bases, the J end lost 2 bases, and 10 bases lay between the germline ends. The CDR3 has 13 residues. Per the germline V gene, CDR1 is SQVTM and CDR2 is ANQGSEA.

The sample holds many counts of this clonotype. This chain joins TRBV28 and TRBJ2-1, with TRBD2 matching over 9 bases. This CDR3 has 16 residues. Trimming at V came to 7 bases and at J to 7 bases, leaving 14 bases not matched to a gene. CDR1 is MDHEN and CDR2 is SYDVKM in the germline V gene. CDR3: CASTPEGREGRNEQFF. CDR3 DNA sequence: TGTGCCAGCACCCCAGAGGGGCGGGAGGGCAGGAATGAGCAGTTCTTC.

This clonotype has only a few counts. The junction departs from germline at one end; a sequencing error may be responsible. The chain uses TRBV5-1 and TRBJ2-1; D is ambiguous. This CDR3 has 17 amino acids. The germline V gene encodes CDR1 SGHRS and CDR2 YFSETQ. The CDR3 here is CASSSDPGLNNYNEQFF. In DNA, the CDR3 is TGTGCCAGCAGCTCGGACCCCGGTTTGAACAACTACAATGAGCAGTTCTTC. The full variable domain, in which reference TRBV5-1 and TRBJ2-1 provide the parts outside the CDR3, is KAGVTQTPRYLIKTRGQQVTLSCSPISGHRSVSWYQQTPGQGLQFLFEYFSETQRNKGNFPGRFSGRQFSNSRSEMNVSTLELGDSALYLCASSSDPGLNNYNEQFFGPGTRLTVL.

The rearrangement joins TRBV13 to TRBJ1-1; perhaps TRBD1 as D (5 bases). Deletions cut 3 bases from V and 2 bases from J, with 13 bases between. The CDR3 has 15 residues. Germline CDR1 and CDR2: PRHDT and FYEKMQ (reference sequence). Here the CDR3 DNA reads TGTGCCAGCAGCTTCGGTGGGGGTAAAAACACTGAAGCTTTCTTT. This gives the protein CASSFGGGKNTEAFF. Full variable domain (outside the CDR3, taken from reference TRBV13 and TRBJ1-1): AAGVIQSPRHLIKEKRETATLKCYPIPRHDTVYWYQQGPGQDPQFLISFYEKMQSDKGSIPDRFSAQQFSDYHSELNMSSLELGDSALYFCASSFGGGKNTEAFFGQGTRLTVV.

The chain has TRBV13 and TRBJ2-3; TRBD2 aligns across 14 bases. The trim removed 1 base at V and 5 bases at J, leaving 8 bases unmatched. CDR1 and CDR2 from the germline V gene are PRHDT and FYEKMQ (reference sequence). The CDR3 runs to 18 residues. This chain's CDR3 is CASSLALGLAGVGDTQYF. CDR3 coding DNA: TGTGCCAGCAGCTTAGCCCTGGGACTAGCGGGAGTGGGAGATACGCAGTATTTT.

The chain joins TRBV5-1 to TRBJ2-5; 7 bases are shared with TRBD2. The CDR3 runs to 14 residues. V trimming: 4 bases; J trimming: 5 bases; junction bases outside the gene matches: 8. Looked up from germline, CDR1 is SGHRS and CDR2 is YFSETQ. The CDR3 region has the DNA TGCGCCAGCAGCCGAGCGGGGCGGACGGAGACCCAGTACTTC. Residues: CASSRAGRTETQYF.

The chain links TRBV25-1 to TRBJ2-2; 7 nucleotides line up with TRBD2. Germline CDR1 and CDR2: MGHDK and SYGVNS. V dropped 2 bases and J dropped 0; count of bases not matched to a gene: 12. The CDR3 spans 19 residues. CDR3 bases: TGTGCCAGCAGTGAACTCGGGGTAGCGGGCCCCACGAACACCGGGGAGCTGTTTTTT. Protein product: CASSELGVAGPTNTGELFF.

This clonotype has a count of ten or more. The genes are TRBV28 and TRBJ2-7, with TRBD2 matching over 10 bases. Unmatched junction bases numbered 7, after V lost 7 bases and J lost 4 bases. This CDR3 is 14 amino acids long. CDR1 is MDHEN, CDR2 SYDVKM, per germline. This chain's CDR3 is CASTQTSGLYEQYF. CDR3 in DNA: TGTGCCAGCACCCAGACTAGCGGGTTATACGAGCAGTACTTC. Full variable domain (outside the CDR3, taken from reference TRBV28 and TRBJ2-7): DVKVTQSSRYLVKRTGEKVFLECVQDMDHENMFWYRQDPGLGLRLIYFSYDVKMKEKGDIPEGYSVSREKKERFSLILESASTNQTSMYLCASTQTSGLYEQYFGPGTRLTVT.

This clonotype occurred many times. The chain combines TRBV10-3 with TRBJ2-1; 7 bases match TRBD2. This CDR3 spans 15 amino acids. Germline V gene lookup returns CDR1 ENHRY and CDR2 SYGVKD. The junction had 10 bases not matched to a gene; V was cut back by 3 bases and J by 8 bases. CDR3 in amino acids: CAISDNAAGRDEQFF. CDR3 in DNA: TGTGCCATCAGTGATAATGCAGCGGGACGGGATGAGCAGTTCTTC.

On this clonotype itself: At one end, the junction sequence differs from germline, possibly due to a read error. V usage is TRBV5-5 and J usage is TRBJ2-3; TRBD2 aligns across 7 bases. CDR1 is SGHKS and CDR2 is YYEKEE in the germline V gene (reference sequence). The CDR3 has 16 amino acids. CDR3 in DNA: TGCGCCAGCAGCCAAGGGAGGGCCCCCACCCCAGATACGCAGTATTTT. It translates to CASSQGRAPTPDTQYF. The entire variable domain, with the rest obtained from reference TRBV5-5 and TRBJ2-3, is as follows: DAGVTQSPTHLIKTRGQQVTLRCSPISGHKSVSWYQQVLGQGPQFIFQYYEKEERGRGNFPDRFSARQFPNYSSELNVNALLLGDSALYLCASSQGRAPTPDTQYFGPGTRLTVL.

Only one count was recorded for this clonotype. The J gene is TRBJ1-6, the V gene TRBV5-1; D uncertain. Germline CDR1 SGHRS, CDR2 YFSETQ. The CDR3 loop spans 18 amino acids. V was shortened by 4 bases and J by 6 bases, with 23 bases between the two germline ends. The chain's CDR3 is CASSLNGRRTLLNSPLHF. The DNA of the CDR3 is TGCGCCAGCAGCCTGAATGGACGGAGGACCCTACTTAATTCACCCCTCCACTTT.

The V gene is TRBV5-4, the J gene TRBJ2-1; the match to TRBD2 covers 14 bases. The length of the CDR3 is 15 residues. The V gene end was trimmed by 3 bases and the J gene end by 8 bases; junction bases not matched to a gene: 4. Germline V gives CDR1 SGHNT, CDR2 YYREEE (reference sequence). The CDR3 protein is CASSSTSGRADEQFF. The CDR3, as DNA: TGTGCCAGCAGCTCGACTAGCGGGAGGGCCGATGAGCAGTTCTTC.

The sample holds a few counts of this clonotype. The gene calls are TRBV5-1 and TRBJ2-3; 9 nucleotides match TRBD2. Germline V CDR1 and CDR2: SGHRS, YFSETQ. CDR3 length equals 16 residues. V lost 4 bases and J lost 3; bases outside the gene matches: 9. This chain's CDR3 is CASSDIAGVGTDTQYF. In DNA, the CDR3 is TGCGCCAGCAGCGACATAGCGGGAGTCGGTACAGATACGCAGTATTTT.

Ten or more counts support this clonotype. The chain is built from TRBV20-1 and TRBJ1-2; D is possibly TRBD1 (6 bases). The V and J ends lost 4 bases and 5 bases respectively, with 17 bases between them. Germline-derived CDR1 and CDR2 are DFQATT and SNEGSKA (reference sequence). The CDR3 loop spans 14 amino acids. The CDR3 is CSATLQGPGYGYTF. The CDR3 DNA sequence: TGCAGTGCTACACTACAGGGACCGGGGTATGGCTACACCTTC.

The table lists this clonotype with many counts. The chain recombines TRBV7-9 with TRBJ2-1, with D perhaps given as TRBD1 or TRBD2 (5 bases each). The CDR3 covers 12 residues. CDR1 is SEHNR and CDR2 is FQNEAQ in the germline V gene (reference sequence). V lost 4 bases, J lost 9 bases, and 10 bases lay in between. CDR3: CASSWGPPEQFF. The CDR3 DNA reads as TGTGCCAGCAGCTGGGGACCACCTGAGCAGTTCTTC.

This clonotype was detected only a few times. The chain couples TRBV28 to TRBJ1-5; TRBD1 agrees at 7 bases. Unmatched junction bases numbered 10, after V lost 3 bases and J lost 2 bases. The CDR3 is made up of 17 amino acids. Germline CDR1 and CDR2: MDHEN and SYDVKM. This CDR3 reads CASSFYRGRGGNQPQHF. CDR3 DNA sequence: TGTGCCAGCAGTTTTTACAGGGGCAGAGGGGGCAATCAGCCCCAGCATTTT. The whole variable domain, remainder taken from reference TRBV28 and TRBJ1-5, is DVKVTQSSRYLVKRTGEKVFLECVQDMDHENMFWYRQDPGLGLRLIYFSYDVKMKEKGDIPEGYSVSREKKERFSLILESASTNQTSMYLCASSFYRGRGGNQPQHFGDGTRLSIL.

The V gene is TRBV9, the J gene TRBJ1-3; 7 bases align to TRBD1. Germline V gene data show CDR1 as SGDLS and CDR2 as YYNGEE. Trimming cost V 4 bases and J 0 bases; bases outside gene matches: 10. The length of the CDR3 is 17 residues. The CDR3 loop reads CASSIRAGTDSGNTIYF. In DNA, the CDR3 is TGTGCCAGCAGCATACGAGCTGGGACAGACTCTGGAAACACCATATATTTT.

This clonotype came up many times. The rearrangement uses TRBV2 and TRBJ1-5, with unresolved D. CDR1 SNHLY and CDR2 FYNNEI come from the germline V gene. The CDR3 sequence is 13 residues long. V was shortened by 6 bases and J by 4 bases, with 10 bases between the two germline ends. The CDR3 DNA reads as TGTGCCAGCAGAGCGGACGGTAATCAGCCCCAGCATTTT. It is translated as CASRADGNQPQHF.

This clonotype has more than one count but fewer than ten. V usage is TRBV6-1 and J usage is TRBJ1-3; 9 bases fit TRBD1. Germline lookup yields CDR1 MNHNS and CDR2 SASEGT. Trimming at V came to 6 bases and at J to 16 bases, leaving 7 bases not matched to a gene. CDR3 size: 11 residues. The CDR3 nucleotides read TGTGCCAGCAGGAACCGGGACAGGGCTTATTTT. Translating it yields CASRNRDRAYF.

This clonotype was picked up many times. The chain combines TRBV6-1 with TRBJ1-4; no clear D. V was pared by 0 bases and J by 11 bases, with 13 bases between. Germline V gene sequence: CDR1 MNHNS, CDR2 SASEGT. This CDR3 comprises 14 residues. CDR3 nucleotides: TGTGCCAGCAGTGAAGCGTGGGGATTGGACAAACTGTTTTTT. Its protein is CASSEAWGLDKLFF.

Note on this clonotype: Its ends do not fully match the called genes, so a read error is possible. The chain joins TRBV30 to TRBJ1-6; tentatively, D is TRBD1 (5 bases). The CDR3 sequence is 14 residues long. Germline loops: CDR1 GTSNPN, CDR2 SVGIG (reference sequence). The DNA of the CDR3 is TGTGCCCGGAGTGTTGGGGGAGTCGATTCACCCCTCCACTTT. Its translation: CARSVGGVDSPLHF.

The V and J genes are TRBV20-1 and TRBJ2-7; D perhaps matches TRBD2 (5 bases). V lost 1 base to trimming and J lost 5 bases, with 9 bases between them. CDR1 is DFQATT and CDR2 is SNEGSKA in the germline V gene (reference sequence). CDR3 length: 12 residues. The CDR3 DNA follows: TGCAGTGCTAGAGCCCTAGCAGACGAGCAGTACTTC. Translating gives CSARALADEQYF.

This clonotype has at least ten counts. This chain connects TRBV20-1 to TRBJ1-1, with D hard to call. The CDR3 has 11 amino acids. Germline V CDR1 and CDR2: DFQATT, SNEGSKA (reference sequence). V lost 5 bases to trimming and J lost 8 bases, with 12 bases between them. The CDR3 region is CSALPALEAFF. Written as DNA, the CDR3 is TGCAGTGCTTTGCCAGCACTAGAAGCTTTCTTT.